Listed below are T cell receptor beta chains from one sample, sequenced in a study of response to subunit inactivated influenza vaccine. TCRdb recomputed calls from the RT-PCR reads with MiXCR, one row per CDR3 protein. The sample has around 850,000 distinct CDR3 sequences; approximately 17% are singletons. The source was PBMCs from blood, collected 5 to 6 days after vaccination. The source is a man aged 50-59 years who received an inactivated influenza vaccine. Both conserved end residues are part of each CDR3. The D gene is left open where the match is weak. A clone size is listed for some rows: how often the clone was seen (once, few, many), or a class if it is expanded.

TRBD1	TRBV10-3	TRBJ2-3	few	CAIRVSGGLGDTQYF	TGTGCCATCAGGGTATCAGGGGGCTTGGGAGATACGCAGTATTTT
TRBD2	TRBV5-1	TRBJ2-1	many	CASSPKGLAGVNEQFF	TGCGCCAGCAGCCCAAAGGGACTAGCGGGAGTCAATGAGCAGTTCTTC
TRBD1	TRBV5-5	TRBJ2-7	many	CASSLVPTGVYEQYF	TGTGCCAGCAGCTTGGTCCCGACAGGGGTCTACGAGCAGTACTTC
.	TRBV6-1	TRBJ1-1	.	CASSGSTEAFF	TGTGCCAGCAGTGGGAGCACTGAAGCTTTCTTT
TRBD2	TRBV5-6	TRBJ2-5	.	CASSFGTSGSGAETQYF	TGTGCCAGCAGCTTTGGTACTAGCGGGAGTGGGGCAGAGACCCAGTACTTC
TRBD2	TRBV6-2/TRBV6-3	TRBJ2-2	.	CASTTGGGRPTGELFF	TGTGCCAGCACCACGGGCGGGGGGCGACCCACCGGGGAGCTGTTTTTT
.	TRBV20-1	TRBJ2-5	few	CSARLGSQETQYF	TGCAGTGCCAGGTTAGGGTCCCAAGAGACCCAGTACTTC
TRBD1	TRBV11-2	TRBJ2-7	.	CASSSRVTGDLHEQYF	TGTGCCAGCAGCTCAAGGGTGACAGGGGACCTCCACGAGCAGTACTTC
.	TRBV18	TRBJ2-2	few	CASSPPRSGELFF	TGTGCCAGCTCACCTCCAAGGTCCGGGGAGCTGTTTTTT
.	TRBV6-1	TRBJ1-1	.	CAGSSVGARTEAFF	TGTGCCGGGTCATCTGTGGGGGCCCGCACTGAAGCTTTCTTT
.	TRBV19	TRBJ1-5	.	CASKPGNQPQHF	TGTGCCAGTAAGCCGGGCAATCAGCCCCAGCATTTT
.	TRBV7-6	TRBJ2-5	.	CASSGPVGTSQETQYF	TGTGCCAGCAGCGGGCCGGTAGGGACTTCCCAAGAGACCCAGTACTTC
.	TRBV5-6	TRBJ1-2	few	CATSGDAYYGYTF	TGTGCCACCAGCGGCGACGCCTACTATGGCTACACCTTC
.	TRBV7-2	TRBJ1-6	.	CASSSQGVGSPLHF	TGTGCCAGCAGCTCTCAGGGAGTAGGTTCACCCCTCCACTTT
.	TRBV20-1	TRBJ1-4	.	CSAPSTRSTNEKLFF	TGCAGTGCGCCATCGACCCGGTCAACTAATGAAAAACTGTTTTTT
.	TRBV4-3	TRBJ2-7	.	CASSQVLVGSAEQYF	TGCGCCAGCAGCCAAGTGCTCGTCGGTTCGGCGGAGCAGTACTTC
.	TRBV7-9	TRBJ1-1	.	CASREQGRPNTEAFF	TGTGCCAGCAGGGAACAAGGACGGCCGAACACTGAAGCTTTCTTT